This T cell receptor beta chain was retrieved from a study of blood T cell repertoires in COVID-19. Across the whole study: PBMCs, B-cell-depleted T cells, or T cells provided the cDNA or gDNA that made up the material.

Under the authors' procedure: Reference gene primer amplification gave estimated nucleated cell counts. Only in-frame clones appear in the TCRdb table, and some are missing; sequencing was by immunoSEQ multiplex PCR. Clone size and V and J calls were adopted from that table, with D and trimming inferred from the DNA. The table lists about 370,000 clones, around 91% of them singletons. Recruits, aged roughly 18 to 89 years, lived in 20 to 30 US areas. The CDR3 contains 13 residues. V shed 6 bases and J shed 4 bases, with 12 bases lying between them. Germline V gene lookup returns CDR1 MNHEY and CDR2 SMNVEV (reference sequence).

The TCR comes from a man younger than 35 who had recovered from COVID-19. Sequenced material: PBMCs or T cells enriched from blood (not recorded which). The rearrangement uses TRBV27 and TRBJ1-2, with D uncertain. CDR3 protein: CASRREPAYGYTF. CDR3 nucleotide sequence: TGTGCCAGCAGGAGGGAGCCCGCCTATGGCTACACCTTC.